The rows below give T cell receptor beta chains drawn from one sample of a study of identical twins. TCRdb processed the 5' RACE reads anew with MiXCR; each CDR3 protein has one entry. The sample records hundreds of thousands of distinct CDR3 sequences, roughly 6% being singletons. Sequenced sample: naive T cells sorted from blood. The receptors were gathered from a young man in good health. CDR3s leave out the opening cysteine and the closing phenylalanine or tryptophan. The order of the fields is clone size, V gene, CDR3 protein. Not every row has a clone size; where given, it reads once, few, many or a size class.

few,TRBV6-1,ASSKAIRDREHEQY
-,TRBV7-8,ASSLELRGGTDTQY
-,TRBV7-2,ASSFPAWYQETQY
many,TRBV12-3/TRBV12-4,ASSAQGTSRH
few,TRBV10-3,AISGQSGQGASYEQY
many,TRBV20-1,SAWQTQETQY
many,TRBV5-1,ASSLSGVNTGELF
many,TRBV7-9,ASIIEGNGGARHPAF
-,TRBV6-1,ASWGGQSSYEQY
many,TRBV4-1,ASSQPLSGRGLNNEQF
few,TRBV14,ASGGFTDTQY
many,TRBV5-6,ASSLWGIRANEQF
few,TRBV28,ARGTRGQPDTQY
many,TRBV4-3,ASSQDRWWGYT
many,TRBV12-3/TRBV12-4,ASSLSAGMGGYT
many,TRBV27,ASSDYTSGEQY
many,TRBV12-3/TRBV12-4,ASSLETTSLEQF
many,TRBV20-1,SARPGLFTRVRGTDTQY
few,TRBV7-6,ASSFTQGNEQF
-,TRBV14,ASSSFGPRVKTDTQY
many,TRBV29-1,SVDIFGGNTEAF
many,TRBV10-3,AISESEVRDEKLF
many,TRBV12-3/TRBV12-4,ASSRDLSNEKLF
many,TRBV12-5,ASGRGQGEVGNTEAF
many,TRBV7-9,ASSSLAGGGDTQY
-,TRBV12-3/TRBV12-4,ASSLSQGIFGYT
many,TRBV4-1,ASSGRRGSDEQF
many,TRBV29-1,SVWTGGTEAF
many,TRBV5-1,ASSLEPRTGDLNTEAF
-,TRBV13,ASSPGRTGANVLT
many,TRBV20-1,SAYYRELGNEKLF
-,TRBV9,ASSEGLFILNEQF
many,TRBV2,ASSDGGAF
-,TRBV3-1,ASSQANLGQGSNQPQH
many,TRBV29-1,SALGTGDTQY
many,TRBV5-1,ASSLGGPPFNYGYT
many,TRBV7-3,ASSLGSGVQETQY
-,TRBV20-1,SARDSQGVYEQY
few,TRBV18,ASSPTGEANYGYT
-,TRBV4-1,ASSHLFSGRAGELF
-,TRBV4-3,ASSQGGGGEQY
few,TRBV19,ASRDRGLPEQF
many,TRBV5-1,ASSLDPADTQY
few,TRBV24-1,ATSDRRDRGGGEQY
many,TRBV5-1,ASKPGLSTDTQY
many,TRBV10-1,ASSQPGLAVGDTQY
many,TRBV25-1,ASSEWGLSTDTQY
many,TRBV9,ASSVRGGSTDTQY
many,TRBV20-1,SARALGQGGTEAF
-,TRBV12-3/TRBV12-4,ASRKGAGGETQY
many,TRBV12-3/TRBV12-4,ASSLVGPGRGYYNEQF
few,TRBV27,ASSLLSGDGANVLT
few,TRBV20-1,SASLSQETQY
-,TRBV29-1,SVEVQTGVSQETQY